This entry lists 28 T cell receptor beta chains sequenced from one sample in a study of cytomegalovirus exposure and HLA in healthy donors. Primers for the PCR totalled 60 Vbeta and 13 Jbeta. Data came from immunoSEQ multiplex PCR; TCRdb stores just in-frame clones and leaves some out. The sample has over 100,000 clones, and its top ten clones hold roughly 1.7%. Sample: PBMCs. Receptors originate from a woman aged 40 to 55 in good health and CMV-seropositive.

The chain uses TRBV9 and TRBJ2-7; 8 bases are shared with TRBD2. The germline gives CDR1 SGDLS, CDR2 YYNGEE. V dropped 4 bases and J dropped 4; count of bases not matched to a gene: 16. The CDR3 totals 17 residues. CDR3: CASSPHPGLVSGYEQYF. The CDR3 coding sequence is TGTGCCAGCAGCCCCCACCCGGGACTAGTCTCGGGGTACGAGCAGTACTTC. Drawing the rest from reference TRBV9 and TRBJ2-7, the complete variable domain is DSGVTQTPKHLITATGQRVTLRCSPRSGDLSVYWYQQSLDQGLQFLIQYYNGEERAKGNILERFSAQQFPDLHSELNLSSLELGDSALYFCASSPHPGLVSGYEQYFGPGTRLTVT.

V usage is TRBV11-2 and J usage is TRBJ2-1, with 7 bases that match TRBD1. Germline values: CDR1 SGHAT, CDR2 FQNNGV. Unmatched junction bases numbered 5, after V lost 0 bases and J lost 9 bases. The CDR3 runs to 14 residues. CDR3 bases: TGTGCCAGCAGCTTAGATAGTACAGGGGTTGAGCAGTTCTTC. It is translated as CASSLDSTGVEQFF.

The CDR3 nucleotides are TGTGCCAGTAGCCCGACAGGGTCCTCAAATGAGCAGTTCTTC. Amino acid sequence: CASSPTGSSNEQFF. J is TRBJ2-1 and V is TRBV19; 7 bases line up with TRBD1. V lost 6 bases and J lost 7; bases outside the gene matches: 9. Germline CDR1 and CDR2: LNHDA and SQIVND (reference sequence). This CDR3 is built from 14 residues.

The rearrangement joins TRBV11-3 to TRBJ2-2; possibly TRBD2 for D (5 bases). Trimming cost V 4 bases and J 4 bases, with 13 bases left between them. This CDR3 region has 15 residues. Germline V lookup: CDR1 SGHNT, CDR2 YENEEA. This CDR3 is CASSYRLAGTGELFF. For the CDR3, the DNA is TGTGCCAGCAGCTATCGGCTAGCTGGCACCGGGGAGCTGTTTTTT.

The chain recombines TRBV28 with TRBJ2-7, with a tentative D call TRBD2 (6 bases). V lost 7 bases and J 3 bases, leaving 16 bases between the germline ends. Germline lookup yields CDR1 MDHEN and CDR2 SYDVKM. The CDR3 contains 14 residues. In DNA, the CDR3 is TGTGCCAGCATAAGCCCTTTGCGGGGCTACGAGCAGTACTTC. Protein: CASISPLRGYEQYF.

The V call is TRBV10-3, the J call TRBJ1-6; no clear D gene. CDR1 is ENHRY and CDR2 is SYGVKD in the germline V gene. The CDR3 runs to 15 residues. Trimming removed 6 bases at V and 6 bases at J, with 15 bases between. The DNA for the CDR3 is TGTGCCATCAGACATGGACTCGAGGGTAATTCACCCCTCCACTTT. It codes for CAIRHGLEGNSPLHF.

The chain employs TRBV6-1 and TRBJ1-5; D remains unclear. V lost 3 bases and J 0 bases, leaving 9 bases between the germline ends. From germline, CDR1 is MNHNS and CDR2 SASEGT. The CDR3 length is 15 residues. This CDR3 is CASSDRHYSNQPQHF. CDR3 DNA: TGTGCCAGCAGTGATCGACATTATAGCAATCAGCCCCAGCATTTT.

This clone registers medium-sized by frequency. This sequence joins TRBV7-9 and TRBJ2-2, with 9 positions matching TRBD1. CDR3 length equals 15 residues. The germline gives CDR1 SEHNR, CDR2 FQNEAQ (reference sequence). With V trimmed by 5 bases and J by 4 bases, 5 bases remained unmatched. CDR3 nucleotide sequence: TGTGCCAGCAGCCCACAGGGGGCTATCACCGGGGAGCTGTTTTTT. This codes for CASSPQGAITGELFF.

The chain carries TRBV4-1 and TRBJ1-1, with 7 bases that match TRBD1. V was clipped by 0 bases and J by 4 bases; unmatched bases: 11. Germline CDR1 is MGHRA and CDR2 is YSYEKL. The CDR3 covers 17 residues. CDR3 sequence reads: CASSQEIRRGLSTEAFF. The CDR3 nucleotides read TGCGCCAGCAGCCAAGAGATCCGCAGGGGGTTATCCACTGAAGCTTTCTTT.

The CDR3 loop reads CASSLVGQGASPNTGELFF. CDR3 in DNA: TGTGCCAGCTCACTCGTCGGACAGGGGGCTTCCCCGAACACCGGGGAGCTGTTTTTT. V and J are TRBV18 and TRBJ2-2; 11 nucleotides align to TRBD1. The ends lost 4 bases at V and 0 bases at J; junction bases unmatched: 10. This CDR3 region has 19 residues. Germline V gene lookup returns CDR1 KGHSH and CDR2 LQKENI.

J is TRBJ2-7 and V is TRBV2, with D possibly TRBD2 on 6 matching bases. There are 17 residues in the CDR3. V lost 3 bases, J lost 1 base, and 19 bases lay in between. Germline loops: CDR1 SNHLY, CDR2 FYNNEI. The CDR3 loop reads CASSEWTTRDDSYEQYF. CDR3 sequence (DNA): TGTGCCAGCAGTGAGTGGACTACTCGGGACGATTCCTACGAGCAGTACTTC.

The chain carries TRBV5-6 and TRBJ1-4; no firm D call. There are 15 residues in the CDR3. Germline CDR1 is SGHDT and CDR2 is YYEEEE. The V end was cut by 0 bases, the J end by 8 bases, with 14 bases between. CDR3 bases: TGTGCCAGCAGCTTGGGATCAATGCCGGGGGAAAAACTGTTTTTT. Encoded protein: CASSLGSMPGEKLFF. Variable domain in full (rest from reference TRBV5-6 and TRBJ1-4): DAGVTQSPTHLIKTRGQQVTLRCSPKSGHDTVSWYQQALGQGPQFIFQYYEEEERQRGNFPDRFSGHQFPNYSSELNVNALLLGDSALYLCASSLGSMPGEKLFFGSGTQLSVL.

The CDR3 protein is CAWSFGREQYF. The CDR3 DNA reads as TGTGCCTGGAGTTTTGGGAGGGAGCAGTACTTC. The V gene is TRBV30, the J gene TRBJ2-7, with D maybe TRBD2 (6 bases). This CDR3 is 11 amino acids long. Deletions cut 2 bases from V and 7 bases from J, with 9 bases between. Germline CDR1 is GTSNPN and CDR2 is SVGIG (reference sequence). Looking up the rest from reference TRBV30 and TRBJ2-7 gives the full variable domain: SQTIHQWPATLVQPVGSPLSLECTVEGTSNPNLYWYRQAAGRGLQLLFYSVGIGQISSEVPQNLSASRPQDRQFILSSKKLLLSDSGFYLCAWSFGREQYFGPGTRLTVT.

The J gene is TRBJ2-3, the V gene TRBV28; D may be TRBD2 (7 bases). Trimming left V 5 bases short and J 10 bases short, with 19 bases between. CDR1 is MDHEN, CDR2 SYDVKM, per germline. This CDR3 has 14 residues. The CDR3 sequence: CASSPDSTGRAQYF. CDR3 DNA: TGTGCCAGCAGTCCAGACTCCACAGGGAGGGCGCAGTATTTT.

V usage is TRBV4-1 and J usage is TRBJ1-2; TRBD1 matches 8 bases. The V gene's germline CDR1 is MGHRA and CDR2 YSYEKL. The junction had 13 bases not matched to a gene; V was cut back by 1 base and J by 0 bases. This CDR3 region has 19 residues. The DNA for the CDR3 is TGCGCCAGCAGCCAAGTCTTCACAAGATCGGACAGGGCTAACTATGGCTACACCTTC. Amino acid sequence: CASSQVFTRSDRANYGYTF.

The gene calls are TRBV11-3 and TRBJ1-1, with D unresolved. Trimming took off 4 bases at V and 6 bases at J, with 6 bases between the two ends. CDR3 length equals 11 residues. Germline V gives CDR1 SGHNT, CDR2 YENEEA. CDR3 nucleotide sequence: TGTGCCAGCAGCTCGGGTCCTGAAGCTTTCTTT. It specifies CASSSGPEAFF.

The chain carries TRBV6-5 and TRBJ1-4; TRBD1 matches at 10 bases. The CDR3 totals 13 residues. J was trimmed by 6 bases and V by 6 bases; bases with no gene match: 1. Per germline, CDR1 MNHEY and CDR2 SVGAGI. This CDR3 is CASRTGGDEKLFF. For the CDR3, the DNA is TGTGCCAGCAGGACAGGGGGCGATGAAAAACTGTTTTTT.

This chain connects TRBV10-3 to TRBJ2-3, with TRBD2 as a possible D gene (6 bases). The CDR3 contains 14 residues. Germline assignment: CDR1 ENHRY and CDR2 SYGVKD. Trimming stripped 4 bases from V and 3 bases from J, with 11 bases between. The CDR3 nucleotides read TGTGCCATCAGTGGGGGCGGGACGACAGATACGCAGTATTTT. Translated, it gives CAISGGGTTDTQYF.

The genes are TRBV18 and TRBJ2-5; D might be TRBD1 (6 bases). Germline CDR1 is KGHSH and CDR2 is LQKENI. The CDR3 consists of 14 residues. Trimming pared 3 bases from V and 4 bases from J, leaving 12 bases between. DNA for the CDR3: TGTGCCAGCTCACCCTTGCAGGGGCTAGAGACCCAGTACTTC. This codes for CASSPLQGLETQYF.

The genes are TRBV28 and TRBJ2-7; TRBD1 matches at 9 bases. Germline V CDR1 and CDR2: MDHEN, SYDVKM. The CDR3 is 14 amino acids. Trimming took 5 bases from V and 7 from J; bases not matched to a gene: 9. The CDR3 region is CASSTGTGSNEQYF. In DNA, the CDR3 is TGTGCCAGCAGTACCGGGACAGGGTCGAATGAGCAGTACTTC.

The chain recombines TRBV4-3 with TRBJ2-7; 10 nucleotides align to TRBD2. Germline CDR1 is LGHNA and CDR2 is YSLEER. This CDR3 spans 17 amino acids. Trimming removed 0 bases from V and 0 bases from J; junction bases left unmatched: 5. This CDR3 reads CASSQELAGQRSYEQYF. CDR3 nucleotides: TGCGCCAGCAGCCAAGAACTAGCGGGACAGCGCTCCTACGAGCAGTACTTC.

Concerning this clone itself: This CDR3 is also generated by other DNA sequences in the sample. The V gene is TRBV14, the J gene TRBJ1-5; D is ambiguous. CDR3 length equals 13 residues. Germline V gene data show CDR1 as SGHDN and CDR2 as FVKESK. Between the trimmed V and J ends, which lost 0 bases and 6 bases, there was a span of 6 bases. CDR3 in amino acids: CASSQELGQPQHF. The CDR3 coding sequence is TGTGCCAGCAGCCAAGAACTCGGTCAGCCCCAGCATTTT.

The chain uses TRBV6-4 and TRBJ2-3; D may be TRBD1 (5 bases). The CDR3 has 15 residues. Germline values: CDR1 MRHNA, CDR2 SNTAGT. V was shortened by 4 bases and J by 0 bases, with 11 bases between the two germline ends. The CDR3 spells CASSGRQRSTDTQYF. The CDR3 nucleotides are TGTGCCAGCAGTGGTAGACAGCGAAGCACAGATACGCAGTATTTT.

The chain recombines TRBV10-1 with TRBJ1-1, with 8 bases that match TRBD1. V shed 6 bases and J 0 bases; nucleotides not matched to a gene: 6. The length of the CDR3 is 15 residues. The V gene's germline CDR1 is WNHNN and CDR2 SYGVQD (reference sequence). The DNA of the CDR3 is TGCGCCAGCAGCGCCGACAGGGGCCTGAACACTGAAGCTTTCTTT. It codes for CASSADRGLNTEAFF.

The chain joins TRBV7-2 to TRBJ2-7, with D tentatively TRBD2 (5 bases). Trimming took 5 bases from V and 7 from J, leaving 15 bases between them. The CDR3 extends over 13 amino acids. CDR1 is SGHTA and CDR2 is FQGNSA in the germline V gene. DNA of the CDR3: TGTGCCAGCAGCCTCGCGCGGGTGAGTGAGCAGTACTTC. Translating it yields CASSLARVSEQYF.

The DNA for the CDR3 is TGCGCCAGCAGCCAAGTCCAGGGGTCCTCCTACGAGCAGTACTTC. Its protein is CASSQVQGSSYEQYF. The gene calls are TRBV4-3 and TRBJ2-7, with D possibly matching TRBD1 (6 bases). The CDR3 runs to 15 residues. Trimming shortened V by 1 base and J by 0 bases, and 10 bases separated the two germline ends. Germline CDR1 LGHNA, CDR2 YSLEER.

The V gene is TRBV19, the J gene TRBJ2-2, with 9 bases matching TRBD1. The germline V gene encodes CDR1 LNHDA and CDR2 SQIVND (reference sequence). The CDR3 runs to 15 residues. The trim removed 3 bases at V and 6 bases at J, leaving 5 bases unmatched. CDR3 protein: CASSIRTGAAGELFF. The CDR3 DNA follows: TGTGCCAGTAGTATTAGGACAGGGGCGGCCGGGGAGCTGTTTTTT.

This chain uses TRBV5-5 with TRBJ1-3; no clear D gene. The CDR3 totals 15 residues. CDR1 SGHKS and CDR2 YYEKEE come from the germline V gene (reference sequence). The V end lost 0 bases, the J end lost 4 bases, and 11 bases lay between the germline ends. The chain's CDR3 is CASSLVPAGGNTIYF. In nucleotides, the CDR3 is TGTGCCAGCAGCTTGGTGCCAGCGGGAGGAAACACCATATATTTT.